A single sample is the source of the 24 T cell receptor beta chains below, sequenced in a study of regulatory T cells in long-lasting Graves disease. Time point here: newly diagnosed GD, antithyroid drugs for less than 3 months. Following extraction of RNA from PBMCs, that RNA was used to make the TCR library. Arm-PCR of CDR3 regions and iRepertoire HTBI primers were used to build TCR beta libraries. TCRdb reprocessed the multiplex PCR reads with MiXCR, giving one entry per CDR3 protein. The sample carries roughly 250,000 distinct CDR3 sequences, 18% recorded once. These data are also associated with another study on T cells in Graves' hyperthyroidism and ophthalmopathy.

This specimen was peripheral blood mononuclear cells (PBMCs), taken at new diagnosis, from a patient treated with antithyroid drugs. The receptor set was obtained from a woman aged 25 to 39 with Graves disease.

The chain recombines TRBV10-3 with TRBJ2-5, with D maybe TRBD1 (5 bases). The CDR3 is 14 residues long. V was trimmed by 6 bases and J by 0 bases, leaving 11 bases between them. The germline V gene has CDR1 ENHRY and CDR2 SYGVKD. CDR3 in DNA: TGTGCCATCAGACCAGTAGGGGACCAAGAGACCCAGTACTTC. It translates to CAIRPVGDQETQYF.

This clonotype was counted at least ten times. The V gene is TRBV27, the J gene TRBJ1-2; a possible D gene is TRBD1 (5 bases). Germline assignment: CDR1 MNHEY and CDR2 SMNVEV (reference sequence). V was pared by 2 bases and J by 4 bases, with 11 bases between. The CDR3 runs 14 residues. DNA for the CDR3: TGTGCCAGCAGTTTAACACCGCAGGGCTATGGCTACACCTTC. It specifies CASSLTPQGYGYTF.

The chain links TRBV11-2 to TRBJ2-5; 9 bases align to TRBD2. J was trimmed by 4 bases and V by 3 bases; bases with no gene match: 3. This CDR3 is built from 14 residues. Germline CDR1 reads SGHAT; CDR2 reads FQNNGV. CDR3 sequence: CASSFLRGGETQYF. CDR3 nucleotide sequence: TGTGCCAGCAGCTTCCTGCGGGGGGGAGAGACCCAGTACTTC. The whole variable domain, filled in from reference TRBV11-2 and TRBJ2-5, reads EAGVAQSPRYKIIEKRQSVAFWCNPISGHATLYWYQQILGQGPKLLIQFQNNGVVDDSQLPKDRFSAERLKGVDSTLKIQPAKLEDSAVYLCASSFLRGGETQYFGPGTRLLVL.

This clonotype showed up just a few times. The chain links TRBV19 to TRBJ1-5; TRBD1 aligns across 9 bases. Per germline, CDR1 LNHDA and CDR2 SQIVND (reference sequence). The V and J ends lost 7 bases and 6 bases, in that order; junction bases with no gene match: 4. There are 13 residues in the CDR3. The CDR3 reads CASTDRGSQPQHF. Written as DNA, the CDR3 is TGTGCCAGTACCGACAGGGGGAGTCAGCCCCAGCATTTT.

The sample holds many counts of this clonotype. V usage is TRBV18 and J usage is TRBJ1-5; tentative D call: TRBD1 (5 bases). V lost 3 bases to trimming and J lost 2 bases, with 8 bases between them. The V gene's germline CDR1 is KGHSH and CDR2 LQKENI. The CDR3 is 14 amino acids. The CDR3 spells CASSPSTGNQPQHF. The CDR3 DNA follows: TGTGCCAGCTCACCCTCGACAGGCAATCAGCCCCAGCATTTT. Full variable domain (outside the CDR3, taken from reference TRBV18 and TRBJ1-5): NAGVMQNPRHLVRRRGQEARLRCSPMKGHSHVYWYRQLPEEGLKFMVYLQKENIIDESGMPKERFSAEFPKEGPSILRIQQVVRGDSAAYFCASSPSTGNQPQHFGDGTRLSIL.

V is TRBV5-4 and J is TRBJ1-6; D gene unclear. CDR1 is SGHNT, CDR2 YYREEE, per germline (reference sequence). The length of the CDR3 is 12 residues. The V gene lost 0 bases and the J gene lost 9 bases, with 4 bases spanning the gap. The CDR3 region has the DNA TGTGCCAGCAGCTTGGGCCGTTCACCCCTCCACTTT. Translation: CASSLGRSPLHF.

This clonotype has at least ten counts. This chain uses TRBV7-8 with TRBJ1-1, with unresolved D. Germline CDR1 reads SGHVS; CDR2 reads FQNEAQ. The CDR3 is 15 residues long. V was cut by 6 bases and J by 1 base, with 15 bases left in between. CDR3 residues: CASSHRSRKNTEAFF. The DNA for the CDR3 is TGTGCCAGCAGTCATAGAAGTCGCAAGAACACTGAAGCTTTCTTT.

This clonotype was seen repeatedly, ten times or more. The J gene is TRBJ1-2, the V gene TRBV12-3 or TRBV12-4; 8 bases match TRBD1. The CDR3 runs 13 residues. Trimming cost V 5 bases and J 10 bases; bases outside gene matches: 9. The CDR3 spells CASSTGTGVDYTF. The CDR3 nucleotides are TGTGCCAGCAGTACCGGGACAGGCGTTGACTACACCTTC.

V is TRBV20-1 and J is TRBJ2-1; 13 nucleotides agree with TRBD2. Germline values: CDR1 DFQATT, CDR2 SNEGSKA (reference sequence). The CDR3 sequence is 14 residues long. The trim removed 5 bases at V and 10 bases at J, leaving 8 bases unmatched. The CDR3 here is CSAPAGLAGWEQFF. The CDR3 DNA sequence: TGCAGTGCTCCTGCGGGACTAGCGGGATGGGAGCAGTTCTTC.

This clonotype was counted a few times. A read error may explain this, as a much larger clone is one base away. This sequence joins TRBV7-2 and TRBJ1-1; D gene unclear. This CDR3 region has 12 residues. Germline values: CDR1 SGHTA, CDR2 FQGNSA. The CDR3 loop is CAGSRLQFEAFF. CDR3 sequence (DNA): TGTGCCGGCAGCAGGCTACAGTTTGAAGCTTTCTTT.

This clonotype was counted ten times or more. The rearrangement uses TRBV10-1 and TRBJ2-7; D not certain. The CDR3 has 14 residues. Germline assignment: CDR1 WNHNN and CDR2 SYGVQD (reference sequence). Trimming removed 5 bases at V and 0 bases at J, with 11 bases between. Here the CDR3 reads CASSLDTSSYEQYF. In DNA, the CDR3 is TGCGCCAGCAGTTTAGACACCAGCTCCTACGAGCAGTACTTC.

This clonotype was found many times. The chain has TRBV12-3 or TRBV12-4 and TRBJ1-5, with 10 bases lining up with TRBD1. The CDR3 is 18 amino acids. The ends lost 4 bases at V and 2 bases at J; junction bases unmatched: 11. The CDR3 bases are TGTGCCAGCAGTTCCCGGGGAGGGACAGGGGTTGGCAATCAGCCCCAGCATTTT. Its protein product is CASSSRGGTGVGNQPQHF.

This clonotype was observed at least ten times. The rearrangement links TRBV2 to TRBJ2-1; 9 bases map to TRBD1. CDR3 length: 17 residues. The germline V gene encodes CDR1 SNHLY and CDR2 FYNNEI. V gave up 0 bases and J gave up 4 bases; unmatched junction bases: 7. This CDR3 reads CASSEALYGQGYNEQFF. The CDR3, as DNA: TGTGCCAGCAGTGAAGCGCTTTACGGACAGGGGTACAATGAGCAGTTCTTC.

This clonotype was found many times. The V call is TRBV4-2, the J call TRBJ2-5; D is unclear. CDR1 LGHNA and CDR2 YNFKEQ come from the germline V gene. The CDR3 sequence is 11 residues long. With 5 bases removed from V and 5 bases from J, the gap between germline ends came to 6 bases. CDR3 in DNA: TGTGCCAGCAGCAATAGGGAGACCCAGTACTTC. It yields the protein CASSNRETQYF.

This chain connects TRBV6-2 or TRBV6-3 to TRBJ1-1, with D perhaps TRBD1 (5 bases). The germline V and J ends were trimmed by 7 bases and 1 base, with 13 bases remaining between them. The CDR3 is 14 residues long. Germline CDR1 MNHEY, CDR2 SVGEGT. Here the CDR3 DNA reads TGTGCCAGCAAGCTGAGGGACTCGAACACTGAAGCTTTCTTT. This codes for CASKLRDSNTEAFF.

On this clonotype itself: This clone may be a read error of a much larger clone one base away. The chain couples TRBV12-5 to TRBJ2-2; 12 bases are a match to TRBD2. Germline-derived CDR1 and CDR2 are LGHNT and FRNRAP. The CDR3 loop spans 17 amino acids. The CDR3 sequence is CASGLPRLAGDTGEPFF. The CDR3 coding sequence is TGTGCTAGTGGTTTGCCCCGACTAGCGGGGGACACCGGGGAGCCGTTTTTT.

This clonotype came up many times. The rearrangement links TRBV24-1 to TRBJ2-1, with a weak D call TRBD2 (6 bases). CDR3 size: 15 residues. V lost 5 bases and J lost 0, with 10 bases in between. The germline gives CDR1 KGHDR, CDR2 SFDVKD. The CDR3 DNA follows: TGTGCCACCAGTGGGGGGGAGATCTCCTACAATGAGCAGTTCTTC. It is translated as CATSGGEISYNEQFF.

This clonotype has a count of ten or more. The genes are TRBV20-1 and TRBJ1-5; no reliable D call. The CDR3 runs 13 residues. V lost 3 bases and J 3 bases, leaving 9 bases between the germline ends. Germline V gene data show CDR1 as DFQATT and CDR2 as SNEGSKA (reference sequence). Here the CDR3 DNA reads TGCAGTGCTAGTTCGGATCCCAATCAGCCCCAGCATTTT. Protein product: CSASSDPNQPQHF.

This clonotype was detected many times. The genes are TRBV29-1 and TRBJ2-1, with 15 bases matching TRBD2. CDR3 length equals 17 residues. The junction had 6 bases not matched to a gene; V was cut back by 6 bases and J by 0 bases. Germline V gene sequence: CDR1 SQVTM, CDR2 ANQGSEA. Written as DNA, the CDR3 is TGCAGCGTCGGGACTAGCGGGGGGCCGGCCTCCTACAATGAGCAGTTCTTC. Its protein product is CSVGTSGGPASYNEQFF.

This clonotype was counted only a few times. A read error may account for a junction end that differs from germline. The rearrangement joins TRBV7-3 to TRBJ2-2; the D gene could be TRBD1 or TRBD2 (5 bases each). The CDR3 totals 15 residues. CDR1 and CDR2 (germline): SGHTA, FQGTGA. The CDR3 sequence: CASSRDRENTGELSF. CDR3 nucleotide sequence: TGTGCCAGCAGTCGTGACAGAGAGAACACCGGGGAGCTGTCTTTT.

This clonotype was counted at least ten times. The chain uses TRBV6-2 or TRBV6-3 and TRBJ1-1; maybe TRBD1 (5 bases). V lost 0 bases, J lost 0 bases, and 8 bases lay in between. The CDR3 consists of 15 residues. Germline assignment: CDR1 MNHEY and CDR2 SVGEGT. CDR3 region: CASSYSGVMNTEAFF. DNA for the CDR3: TGTGCCAGCAGTTACTCGGGGGTCATGAACACTGAAGCTTTCTTT.

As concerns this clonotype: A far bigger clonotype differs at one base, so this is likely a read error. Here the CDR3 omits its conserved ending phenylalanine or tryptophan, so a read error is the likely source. CDR3 residues: CASSSDRAYGYTL. The CDR3 bases are TGTGCCAGCAGTTCAGACAGGGCCTATGGCTACACCCTC. The gene calls are TRBV6-9 and TRBJ1-2, with 7 bases matching TRBD1. This CDR3 comprises 13 residues. The V gene end was trimmed by 4 bases and the J gene end by 4 bases; junction bases not matched to a gene: 3. Germline V gene data show CDR1 as MNHGY and CDR2 as SVAAGI.

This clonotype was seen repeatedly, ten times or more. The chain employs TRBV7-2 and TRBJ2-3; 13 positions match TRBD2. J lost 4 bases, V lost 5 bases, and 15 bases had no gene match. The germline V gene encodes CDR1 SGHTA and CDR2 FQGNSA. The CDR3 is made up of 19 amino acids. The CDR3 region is CASSKNRSTSGGGADTQYF. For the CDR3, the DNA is TGTGCCAGCAGCAAGAACCGATCAACTAGCGGGGGGGGGGCAGATACGCAGTATTTT.

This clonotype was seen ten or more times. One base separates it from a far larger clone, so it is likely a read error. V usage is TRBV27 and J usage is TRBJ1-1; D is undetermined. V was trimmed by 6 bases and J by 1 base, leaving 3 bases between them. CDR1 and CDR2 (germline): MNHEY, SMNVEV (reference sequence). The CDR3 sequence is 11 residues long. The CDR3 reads CASRRNTEAFF. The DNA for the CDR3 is TGTGCCAGCAGGAGGAACACTGAAGCTTTCTTT.